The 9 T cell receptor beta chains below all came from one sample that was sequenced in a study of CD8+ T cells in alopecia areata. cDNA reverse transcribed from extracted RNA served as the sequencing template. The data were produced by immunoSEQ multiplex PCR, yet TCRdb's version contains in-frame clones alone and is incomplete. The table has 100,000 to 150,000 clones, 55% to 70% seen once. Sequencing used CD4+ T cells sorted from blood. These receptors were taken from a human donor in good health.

The CDR3 is CATRSGGREQFF. Here the CDR3 DNA reads TGTGCGACCCGCTCGGGGGGGCGCGAGCAGTTCTTC. V usage is TRBV7-2 and J usage is TRBJ2-1; 8 bases align to TRBD2. Germline assignment: CDR1 SGHTA and CDR2 FQGNSA. This CDR3 is built from 12 residues.

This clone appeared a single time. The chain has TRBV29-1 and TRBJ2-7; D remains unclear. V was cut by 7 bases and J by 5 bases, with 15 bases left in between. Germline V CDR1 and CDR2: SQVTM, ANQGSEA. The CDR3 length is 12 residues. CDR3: CSAPGKGHEQYF. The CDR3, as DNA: TGCAGCGCCCCGGGCAAGGGCCACGAGCAGTACTTC.

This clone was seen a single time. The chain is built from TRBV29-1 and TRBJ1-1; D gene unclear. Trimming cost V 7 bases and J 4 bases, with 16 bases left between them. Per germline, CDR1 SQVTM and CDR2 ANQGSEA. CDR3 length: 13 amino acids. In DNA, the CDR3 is TGCAGCGCCAATACGGGGATCGGCACTGAAGCTTTCTTT. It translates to CSANTGIGTEAFF.

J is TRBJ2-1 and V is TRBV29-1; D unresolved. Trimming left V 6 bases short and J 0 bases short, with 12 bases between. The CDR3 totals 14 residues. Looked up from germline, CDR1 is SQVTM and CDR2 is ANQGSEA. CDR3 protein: CSVVTSSSYNEQFF. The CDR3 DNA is TGCAGCGTGGTGACGTCCAGCTCCTACAATGAGCAGTTCTTC.

CDR3 nucleotides: TGTGCCAGCAGTACGCCACTGAGTAAGAATGGCTACACCTTC. This sequence encodes CASSTPLSKNGYTF. The chain links TRBV28 to TRBJ1-2; no firm D call. CDR3 length equals 14 residues. Trimming took 5 bases from V and 6 from J, leaving 16 bases between them. Germline V gene lookup returns CDR1 MDHEN and CDR2 SYDVKM.

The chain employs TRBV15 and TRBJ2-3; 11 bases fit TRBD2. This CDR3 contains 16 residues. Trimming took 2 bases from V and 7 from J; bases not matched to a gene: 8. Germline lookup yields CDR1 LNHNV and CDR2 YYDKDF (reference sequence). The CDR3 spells CATSRYGLAGLNTQYF. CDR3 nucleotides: TGTGCCACCAGCAGATACGGACTAGCGGGCCTGAATACGCAGTATTTT. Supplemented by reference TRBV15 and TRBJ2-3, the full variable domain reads DAMVIQNPRYQVTQFGKPVTLSCSQTLNHNVMYWYQQKSSQAPKLLFHYYDKDFNNEADTPDNFQSRRPNTSFCFLDIRSPGLGDTAMYLCATSRYGLAGLNTQYFGPGTRLTVL.

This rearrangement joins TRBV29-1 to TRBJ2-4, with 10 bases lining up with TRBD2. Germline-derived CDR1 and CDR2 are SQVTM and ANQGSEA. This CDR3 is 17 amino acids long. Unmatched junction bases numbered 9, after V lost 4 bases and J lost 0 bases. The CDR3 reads CSVGASGGSLAKNIQYF. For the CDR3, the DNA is TGCAGCGTTGGGGCTAGCGGGGGATCCTTAGCCAAAAACATTCAGTACTTC.

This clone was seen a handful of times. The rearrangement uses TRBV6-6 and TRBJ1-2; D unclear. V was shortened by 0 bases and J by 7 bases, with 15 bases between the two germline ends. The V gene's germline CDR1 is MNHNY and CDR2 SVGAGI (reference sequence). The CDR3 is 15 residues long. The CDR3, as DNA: TGTGCCAGCAGTTACTCCCGTCCGCAGGAGGCTGGCTACACCTTC. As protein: CASSYSRPQEAGYTF.

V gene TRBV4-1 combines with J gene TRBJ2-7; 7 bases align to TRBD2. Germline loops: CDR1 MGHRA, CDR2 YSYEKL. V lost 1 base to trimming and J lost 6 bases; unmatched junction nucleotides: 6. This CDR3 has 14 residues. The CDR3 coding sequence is TGCGCCAGCAGCCAAGTGGGAGGGGTTGGCGAGCAGTACTTC. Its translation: CASSQVGGVGEQYF.